Listed here is a single T cell receptor beta chain. Antigen unknown. Clones were read by immunoSEQ multiplex PCR, and TCRdb kept only the in-frame ones, dropping some. The sample includes 60,000 to 75,000 clones, more than 75% seen only once; the top ten take around 5.2%. These data come from a study of OX40 agonist ivuxolimab in advanced cancers. As for the study in general: Treatment of patients was with ivuxolimab, an agonistic anti-OX40 (CD134) antibody. The dose-escalation group included hepatocellular carcinoma, melanoma, renal cell carcinoma and head and neck cancer. Males comprised about 78% of the group, whose mean age was approximately 62 years (range 23 to 79).

Study conclusions and caveats: In the expanded peripheral T cells, antigen specificity was never determined.

Specimen: CD4+ or CD8+ T cells sorted from blood, collected in a trial of the OX40 agonist ivuxolimab. This TCR came from an adult with an advanced solid tumor such as melanoma, head and neck, liver or kidney cancer.

The CDR3 loop is CASSHEYSNQPQHF. The CDR3 DNA sequence: TGCGCCAGCAGCCACGAATATAGCAATCAGCCCCAGCATTTT. This rearrangement joins TRBV4-1 to TRBJ1-5; D remains ambiguous. With 3 bases removed from V and 0 bases from J, the gap between germline ends came to 6 bases. The length of the CDR3 is 14 residues. Germline V gene sequence: CDR1 MGHRA, CDR2 YSYEKL.